These 19 T cell receptor beta chains originate from one sample sequenced in a study of control samples from healthy donors and cancer patients. Repertoires were generated with immunoSEQ multiplex PCR, while TCRdb's copy carries only in-frame clones and drops some. The sample gives about 51,000 clones, roughly nine tenths of which show up once; roughly 1.6% is in the top ten. The material sequenced was PBMCs. The receptors were sampled from a man aged 35 to 55 with colorectal cancer.

A single count supports this clone. This chain uses TRBV5-4 with TRBJ1-3, with 8 bases aligning to TRBD1. Trimming at V came to 6 bases and at J to 4 bases, leaving 9 bases not matched to a gene. Germline V gene data show CDR1 as SGHNT and CDR2 as YYREEE (reference sequence). The CDR3 has 15 amino acids. The CDR3 reads CASTKSTGAGNTIYF. CDR3 DNA sequence: TGTGCCAGCACCAAATCGACAGGGGCAGGAAACACCATATATTTT.

The chain employs TRBV7-8 and TRBJ2-6; 7 positions agree with TRBD1. The CDR3 loop spans 18 amino acids. Trimming removed 6 bases from V and 1 base from J; junction bases left unmatched: 12. Looked up from germline, CDR1 is SGHVS and CDR2 is FQNEAQ. CDR3 nucleotide sequence: TGTGCCAGCAGAATAGGCGGCAGGGGGAGATCTGGGGCCAACGTCCTGACTTTC. Translation gives CASRIGGRGRSGANVLTF.

This clone was seen a handful of times. The chain employs TRBV28 and TRBJ2-7; D unclear. The germline V gene encodes CDR1 MDHEN and CDR2 SYDVKM. There are 12 residues in the CDR3. Trimming cost V 2 bases and J 6 bases, with 8 bases left between them. The CDR3 DNA reads as TGTGCCAGCAGTTTACCCAAGGGCGAGCAGTACTTC. This codes for CASSLPKGEQYF.

This clone was counted only a few times. The chain combines TRBV27 with TRBJ2-2; D gene ambiguous. CDR3 size: 13 residues. With 3 bases removed from V and 5 bases from J, the gap between germline ends came to 7 bases. The germline gives CDR1 MNHEY, CDR2 SMNVEV (reference sequence). The CDR3 nucleotides are TGTGCCAGCAGTTTTTCCGGGACCGGGGAGCTGTTTTTT. Translating it yields CASSFSGTGELFF.

The chain is built from TRBV4-1 and TRBJ1-1, with 9 positions matching TRBD1. Germline-derived CDR1 and CDR2 are MGHRA and YSYEKL. This CDR3 spans 20 amino acids. Trimming removed 5 bases from V and 0 bases from J; junction bases left unmatched: 19. The CDR3: CASSDRPGTGPGRLNTEAFF. CDR3 in DNA: TGCGCCAGCAGCGATCGTCCCGGGACAGGGCCGGGGAGGCTGAACACTGAAGCTTTCTTT.

The genes are TRBV10-2 and TRBJ2-1; TRBD2 matches 10 bases. CDR3 size: 18 residues. V was pared by 4 bases and J by 9 bases, with 18 bases of the junction left unmatched. CDR1 and CDR2 from the germline V gene are WSHSY and SAAADI. CDR3 sequence reads: CASSGPETSGIGVGEQFF. For the CDR3, the DNA is TGCGCCAGCAGTGGCCCAGAAACTAGCGGGATTGGGGTGGGTGAGCAGTTCTTC.

The V call is TRBV7-9, the J call TRBJ2-2, with 9 bases that match TRBD1. The CDR3 sequence is 16 residues long. Germline loops: CDR1 SEHNR, CDR2 FQNEAQ (reference sequence). V lost 3 bases and J lost 0; bases outside the gene matches: 2. The CDR3 reads CASSLGQGANTGELFF. The CDR3 coding sequence is TGTGCCAGCAGCTTGGGACAGGGCGCGAACACCGGGGAGCTGTTTTTT.

This chain's CDR3 is CASSTGQGVWGYTF. The DNA of the CDR3 is TGTGCCAGCAGTACTGGGCAGGGGGTTTGGGGCTACACCTTC. The rearrangement joins TRBV28 to TRBJ1-2; TRBD1 matches at 7 bases. CDR3 size: 14 residues. Germline CDR1 MDHEN, CDR2 SYDVKM. Trimming cost V 5 bases and J 8 bases; bases outside gene matches: 11.

This rearrangement joins TRBV29-1 to TRBJ2-5; TRBD1 aligns across 9 bases. Germline V gives CDR1 SQVTM, CDR2 ANQGSEA. This CDR3 has 13 residues. The V segment lost 0 bases and the J segment 4 bases; nucleotides outside the gene matches: 0. CDR3 nucleotide sequence: TGCAGCGTTGAAGAGACAGGGGGAGAGACCCAGTACTTC. As protein: CSVEETGGETQYF. The full variable domain, its missing parts supplied by reference TRBV29-1 and TRBJ2-5, is SAVISQKPSRDICQRGTSLTIQCQVDSQVTMMFWYRQQPGQSLTLIATANQGSEATYESGFVIDKFPISRPNLTFSTLTVSNMSPEDSSIYLCSVEETGGETQYFGPGTRLLVL.

V and J are TRBV5-1 and TRBJ1-1; D perhaps matches TRBD1 (6 bases). Trimming removed 0 bases at V and 0 bases at J, with 12 bases between. CDR1 is SGHRS, CDR2 YFSETQ, per germline. The CDR3 is 16 amino acids. CDR3 protein: CASSLDPGALNTEAFF. The CDR3 DNA reads TGCGCCAGCAGCTTGGACCCAGGGGCCCTGAACACTGAAGCTTTCTTT.

The chain links TRBV5-4 to TRBJ1-1; D not certain. In germline, CDR1 is SGHNT, CDR2 YYREEE (reference sequence). V lost 0 bases and J 2 bases, leaving 5 bases between the germline ends. The CDR3 has 13 residues. In nucleotides, the CDR3 is TGTGCCAGCAGCTTGGACAGAAACACTGAAGCTTTCTTT. Translation: CASSLDRNTEAFF.

V and J are TRBV6-1 and TRBJ2-7, with 12 bases fitting TRBD2. The CDR3 spans 16 residues. Unmatched junction bases numbered 9, after V lost 2 bases and J lost 7 bases. Germline assignment: CDR1 MNHNS and CDR2 SASEGT. CDR3 nucleotide sequence: TGTGCCAGCAGTGAATTCCGGACTAGCGGGACGGGGGAGCAGTACTTC. It yields the protein CASSEFRTSGTGEQYF.

This clone was seen only once. The J gene is TRBJ2-5, the V gene TRBV3-1 (or the pseudogene TRBV3-2); unclear D gene. Germline CDR1 LGHDT, CDR2 YNNKEL (reference sequence). V lost 0 bases to trimming and J lost 2 bases, with 7 bases between them. This CDR3 is built from 14 residues. The CDR3 sequence is CASSQDITQETQYF. The CDR3 DNA is TGTGCCAGCAGCCAAGACATAACTCAAGAGACCCAGTACTTC.

This clone was seen more than once but under ten times. Germline is not matched at one junction end, which may reflect a read error. The rearrangement uses TRBV2 and TRBJ1-6, with D perhaps TRBD1 (6 bases). The CDR3 covers 14 residues. The germline V gene encodes CDR1 SNHLY and CDR2 FYNNEI. For the CDR3, the DNA is TGTGCCAGCTGCCCTGACAGGAATAACTCACCCCTCCACTTT. The encoded protein is CASCPDRNNSPLHF.

This clone was counted a single time. The genes are TRBV29-1 and TRBJ1-2; a weak D match, TRBD1 (6 bases). Germline CDR1 SQVTM, CDR2 ANQGSEA. V lost 3 bases, J lost 7 bases, and 21 bases lay in between. CDR3 length equals 15 residues. CDR3 amino acids: CSVDQGTGARSGYTF. The CDR3 nucleotides are TGCAGCGTTGACCAGGGGACGGGGGCGAGGTCTGGCTACACCTTC.

The chain employs TRBV28 and TRBJ1-2; possibly TRBD1 for D (5 bases). CDR1 is MDHEN, CDR2 SYDVKM, per germline. V lost 0 bases and J 4 bases, leaving 6 bases between the germline ends. The CDR3 spans 13 residues. The CDR3 spells CASSLWQGYGYTF. CDR3 sequence (DNA): TGTGCCAGCAGTTTATGGCAGGGCTATGGCTACACCTTC.

V usage is TRBV19 and J usage is TRBJ2-4, with a tentative D call TRBD1 (5 bases). CDR1 is LNHDA, CDR2 SQIVND, per germline (reference sequence). V lost 3 bases and J lost 9, with 12 bases in between. This CDR3 comprises 13 residues. CDR3 DNA sequence: TGTGCCAGTAGTATCAAGGGTCAGGGCATTCAGTACTTC. This translates into CASSIKGQGIQYF.

The V call is TRBV30, the J call TRBJ1-5, with a tentative D call TRBD1 (5 bases). CDR1 and CDR2 (germline): GTSNPN, SVGIG (reference sequence). The CDR3 consists of 14 residues. Trimming removed 2 bases from V and 4 bases from J, with 12 bases in between. The CDR3 DNA sequence: TGTGCCTGGAGTCTCACGGACAAGAATCAGCCCCAGCATTTT. Translating it yields CAWSLTDKNQPQHF.

The chain carries TRBV7-9 and TRBJ2-7; D is ambiguous. The CDR3 sequence is 14 residues long. Trimming pared 6 bases from V and 5 bases from J, leaving 17 bases between. CDR1 SEHNR and CDR2 FQNEAQ come from the germline V gene (reference sequence). The CDR3, as DNA: TGTGCCAGCAGTGGAGATACATCAAGGAACGAGCAGTACTTC. This translates into CASSGDTSRNEQYF.